Following are 6 T cell receptor beta chains from one sample sequenced in a study of T-cell memory formation after mild COVID-19. TCRdb itself ran the 5' RACE reads through MiXCR, one entry per CDR3 protein. The table shows approximately 390,000 distinct CDR3 sequences, with roughly 15% occurring only once. Sequenced sample: PBMCs or a T cell subset sorted from them (not recorded which). Receptors were obtained from a man younger than 35 who had mild COVID-19 (a few samples of this study predate the infection). Cell type and time point are not known.

This clonotype showed up just a few times. The chain joins TRBV5-4 to TRBJ2-5, with D maybe TRBD2 (6 bases). The length of the CDR3 is 14 residues. The V end was cut by 5 bases, the J end by 5 bases, with 16 bases between. The V gene's germline CDR1 is SGHNT and CDR2 YYREEE (reference sequence). The CDR3 spells CASSFGRGGETQYF. CDR3 DNA sequence: TGTGCCAGCAGTTTTGGCCGTGGGGGGGAGACCCAGTACTTC.

This chain joins TRBV7-9 and TRBJ2-7; TRBD1 aligns across 8 bases. The CDR3 covers 14 residues. Germline V gene lookup returns CDR1 SEHNR and CDR2 FQNEAQ (reference sequence). The V segment lost 0 bases and the J segment 6 bases; nucleotides outside the gene matches: 4. In DNA, the CDR3 is TGTGCCAGCAGCTTAGCTGGACAGGGTATCGAGCAGTACGTC. Its protein product is CASSLAGQGIEQYV.

V is TRBV27 and J is TRBJ2-7, with TRBD1 matching over 8 bases. The trim removed 1 base at V and 6 bases at J, leaving 8 bases unmatched. This CDR3 spans 15 amino acids. Germline V gives CDR1 MNHEY, CDR2 SMNVEV (reference sequence). Here the CDR3 reads CASSLFPGGSGEQYF. CDR3 nucleotides: TGTGCCAGCAGTTTATTCCCAGGGGGCTCTGGCGAGCAGTACTTC.

This clonotype was found a few times. The chain carries TRBV12-3 or TRBV12-4 and TRBJ2-7; a weak D match, TRBD1 (5 bases). With 0 bases removed from V and 2 bases from J, the gap between germline ends came to 11 bases. This CDR3 has 15 residues. The CDR3 DNA reads TGTGCCAGCAGTTTAGCAGGGGCCCCGACCTACGAGCAGTACTTC. Translating gives CASSLAGAPTYEQYF.

This clonotype was observed a handful of times. In DNA form, the CDR3 reads TGTGCCAGCAGCTTTCAGGCGGTGAACACTGAAGCTTTCTTT. Its protein product is CASSFQAVNTEAFF. The J gene is TRBJ1-1, the V gene TRBV5-6; D ambiguous. The CDR3 has 14 amino acids. V gave up 2 bases and J gave up 0 bases, with 8 bases separating them. Germline CDR1 and CDR2: SGHDT and YYEEEE.

The rearrangement joins TRBV7-9 to TRBJ1-1; D is unresolved. Germline V CDR1 and CDR2: SEHNR, FQNEAQ (reference sequence). The CDR3 consists of 14 residues. V lost 3 bases and J lost 3, with 11 bases in between. CDR3 amino acids: CASSFPDRDTEAFF. In nucleotides, the CDR3 is TGTGCCAGCAGCTTCCCGGACCGGGACACTGAAGCTTTCTTT.